These 27 T cell receptor beta chains came from one sample sequenced in a study of CD8+ T cells in alopecia areata. Extracted RNA was reverse transcribed into cDNA, the sequencing template. Only in-frame clones appear in the TCRdb table, and some are missing; sequencing was by immunoSEQ multiplex PCR. The sample carries roughly 59,000 clones, approximately 46% recorded once. Sequenced here: CD8+ T cells sorted from blood, sampled at week 0. All receptors derive from a human donor with alopecia areata.

The chain uses TRBV9 and TRBJ2-5, with no clear D. V was shortened by 3 bases and J by 5 bases, with 8 bases between the two germline ends. This CDR3 is 12 amino acids long. The V gene's germline CDR1 is SGDLS and CDR2 YYNGEE. For the CDR3, the DNA is TGTGCCAGCAGCGAAGGGCGGGAGACCCAGTACTTC. Its protein is CASSEGRETQYF. Based on the CDR3 plus reference TRBV9 and TRBJ2-5, the full variable domain is DSGVTQTPKHLITATGQRVTLRCSPRSGDLSVYWYQQSLDQGLQFLIQYYNGEERAKGNILERFSAQQFPDLHSELNLSSLELGDSALYFCASSEGRETQYFGPGTRLLVL.

J is TRBJ2-7 and V is TRBV27; D gene ambiguous. V shed 4 bases and J shed 4 bases, with 8 bases lying between them. The germline V gene has CDR1 MNHEY and CDR2 SMNVEV (reference sequence). The CDR3 consists of 12 residues. Here the CDR3 DNA reads TGTGCCAGCAGTTCGAATAGATACGAGCAGTACTTC. It encodes CASSSNRYEQYF.

The rearrangement joins TRBV9 to TRBJ2-7, with TRBD2 matching 10 bases. CDR1 and CDR2 (germline): SGDLS, YYNGEE. CDR3 size: 16 residues. With V trimmed by 0 bases and J by 2 bases, 5 bases remained unmatched. In DNA, the CDR3 is TGTGCCAGCAGCGTAGGCCCTAGCGGGGGTACCTACGAGCAGTACTTC. Translated: CASSVGPSGGTYEQYF.

This clone was detected only once. The chain uses TRBV28 and TRBJ1-5; tentatively, D is TRBD1 (6 bases). This CDR3 has 17 residues. V lost 7 bases, J lost 1 base, and 20 bases lay in between. Per germline, CDR1 MDHEN and CDR2 SYDVKM. CDR3 nucleotides: TGTGCCAGCACTCCACGGTGGGGACAAGAAAGCAATCAGCCCCAGCATTTT. Protein: CASTPRWGQESNQPQHF.

This clone was observed once. CDR3 sequence reads: CSELNFEFSNEQFF. The CDR3 coding sequence is TGCAGCGAATTAAATTTCGAATTTAGCAATGAGCAGTTCTTC. V usage is TRBV29-1 and J usage is TRBJ2-1; D unresolved. Germline V lookup: CDR1 SQVTM, CDR2 ANQGSEA. The V end lost 7 bases, the J end lost 6 bases, and 19 bases lay between the germline ends. The CDR3 spans 14 residues.

The gene calls are TRBV9 and TRBJ2-1; 7 bases line up with TRBD1. The trim removed 4 bases at V and 4 bases at J, leaving 11 bases unmatched. Per germline, CDR1 SGDLS and CDR2 YYNGEE. This CDR3 contains 16 residues. In nucleotides, the CDR3 is TGTGCCAGCAGCACCGCTACAGGGGAGTTGTACAATGAGCAGTTCTTC. Protein sequence: CASSTATGELYNEQFF.

This chain uses TRBV29-1 with TRBJ1-1; 7 bases align to TRBD1. Unmatched junction bases numbered 6, after V lost 0 bases and J lost 2 bases. Germline values: CDR1 SQVTM, CDR2 ANQGSEA. The CDR3 spans 15 residues. CDR3 region: CSVEDPGTANTEAFF. CDR3 in DNA: TGCAGCGTTGAAGATCCTGGGACAGCCAACACTGAAGCTTTCTTT.

The genes are TRBV27 and TRBJ2-3; D tentatively fits TRBD1 or TRBD2 (5 bases each). The germline V and J ends were trimmed by 5 bases and 11 bases, with 14 bases remaining between them. The germline V gene encodes CDR1 MNHEY and CDR2 SMNVEV (reference sequence). The CDR3 has 12 amino acids. This CDR3 reads CASSNPGPVQYF. The CDR3 DNA sequence: TGTGCCAGCAGTAATCCGGGACCCGTGCAGTATTTT.

This clone has only a few counts. The genes are TRBV23-1 and TRBJ1-5; D gene uncertain. TRBV23-1 is assigned to the ORF class and has an uncertain function. The CDR3 length is 15 residues. Deletions cut 0 bases from V and 7 bases from J, with 13 bases between. CDR3: CASSQSRRREQPQHF. CDR3 bases: TGCGCCAGCAGTCAATCCCGCCGCCGGGAACAGCCCCAGCATTTT.

The chain uses TRBV5-4 and TRBJ2-3; unclear D gene. With 4 bases removed from V and 1 base from J, the gap between germline ends came to 13 bases. The germline gives CDR1 SGHNT, CDR2 YYREEE (reference sequence). There are 15 residues in the CDR3. CDR3 coding DNA: TGTGCCAGCAGCCCCTCGGGCGGCCGCACAGATACGCAGTATTTT. The encoded protein is CASSPSGGRTDTQYF.

The rearrangement links TRBV9 to TRBJ2-1; D not certain. CDR3 size: 15 residues. CDR1 and CDR2 from the germline V gene are SGDLS and YYNGEE. The V end lost 0 bases, the J end lost 0 bases, and 7 bases lay between the germline ends. The CDR3 loop reads CASSVAVSSYNEQFF. The CDR3 region has the DNA TGTGCCAGCAGCGTAGCGGTGAGCTCCTACAATGAGCAGTTCTTC.

This rearrangement joins TRBV27 to TRBJ1-2, with 8 bases identical to TRBD1. V was clipped by 6 bases and J by 7 bases; unmatched bases: 7. This CDR3 spans 13 amino acids. The germline V gene has CDR1 MNHEY and CDR2 SMNVEV (reference sequence). CDR3 region: CASRTTGDGGYTF. In DNA, the CDR3 is TGTGCCAGCAGGACGACAGGGGACGGTGGCTACACCTTC.

This rearrangement joins TRBV29-1 to TRBJ2-7, with 9 bases lining up with TRBD2. The V gene's germline CDR1 is SQVTM and CDR2 ANQGSEA. The CDR3 sequence is 17 residues long. The trim removed 4 bases at V and 8 bases at J, leaving 21 bases unmatched. The CDR3 loop reads CSVVHTADHAGGLQQYF. The CDR3 DNA is TGCAGCGTTGTTCATACGGCGGACCACGCGGGAGGGCTGCAGCAGTACTTC.

The V gene is TRBV30, the J gene TRBJ2-4, with 7 bases fitting TRBD1. The CDR3 loop spans 15 amino acids. J was trimmed by 8 bases and V by 1 base; bases with no gene match: 11. Germline assignment: CDR1 GTSNPN and CDR2 SVGIG (reference sequence). CDR3 amino acids: CAWSALTTGFDIQYF. CDR3 in DNA: TGTGCCTGGAGTGCACTAACGACAGGGTTCGACATTCAGTACTTC. The full variable domain, in which reference TRBV30 and TRBJ2-4 provide the parts outside the CDR3, is SQTIHQWPATLVQPVGSPLSLECTVEGTSNPNLYWYRQAAGRGLQLLFYSVGIGQISSEVPQNLSASRPQDRQFILSSKKLLLSDSGFYLCAWSALTTGFDIQYFGAGTRLSVL.

The J gene is TRBJ2-7, the V gene TRBV4-2; the match to TRBD2 covers 11 bases. V was clipped by 4 bases and J by 3 bases; unmatched bases: 2. CDR1 is LGHNA and CDR2 is YNFKEQ in the germline V gene. The CDR3 extends over 14 amino acids. The CDR3 DNA follows: TGTGCCAGCAGCCCCGGGACTAGCGGCTACGAGCAGTACTTC. This codes for CASSPGTSGYEQYF.

J is TRBJ1-2 and V is TRBV9, with TRBD1 identical over 9 bases. The V gene's germline CDR1 is SGDLS and CDR2 YYNGEE. This CDR3 comprises 14 residues. V lost 3 bases, J lost 6 bases, and 6 bases stayed unmatched. For the CDR3, the DNA is TGTGCCAGCAGCGCCGGGACAGGGTTTCATGGCTACACCTTC. Encoded protein: CASSAGTGFHGYTF.

The table lists this clone with a few counts. The chain is built from TRBV6-1 and TRBJ1-4; D unresolved. Germline V gene sequence: CDR1 MNHNS, CDR2 SASEGT. Trimming stripped 6 bases from V and 0 bases from J, with 11 bases between. The CDR3 is 15 amino acids. CDR3: CASRRKISTNEKLFF. In nucleotides, the CDR3 is TGTGCCAGCAGGCGTAAAATTTCAACTAATGAAAAACTGTTTTTT.

The gene calls are TRBV2 and TRBJ2-7; 11 bases are shared with TRBD2. Germline V lookup: CDR1 SNHLY, CDR2 FYNNEI. This CDR3 comprises 15 residues. Trimming cost V 6 bases and J 2 bases; bases outside gene matches: 6. CDR3 region: CASSVTSGGAYEQYF. CDR3 in DNA: TGTGCCAGCAGCGTCACTAGCGGGGGAGCCTACGAGCAGTACTTC.

V and J are TRBV2 and TRBJ2-7, with D perhaps matching TRBD1 or TRBD2 (5 bases each). V lost 11 bases and J 0 bases, leaving 14 bases between the germline ends. The CDR3 spans 13 residues. The V gene's germline CDR1 is SNHLY and CDR2 FYNNEI. The CDR3 DNA sequence: TGTGCCGTACGCCGGGGCAGCTCCTACGAGCAGTACTTC. It translates to CAVRRGSSYEQYF.

The table lists this clone with a few counts. The chain combines TRBV5-4 with TRBJ2-7, with 7 bases fitting TRBD1. Losses at the gene ends were 4 bases for V and 2 bases for J; bases not matched to a gene: 9. This CDR3 contains 15 residues. Germline V gene sequence: CDR1 SGHNT, CDR2 YYREEE (reference sequence). CDR3 sequence: CASSLNPGQTYEQYF. CDR3 in DNA: TGTGCCAGCAGCCTAAACCCGGGACAGACCTACGAGCAGTACTTC.

The chain uses TRBV7-2 and TRBJ2-7; TRBD2 aligns across 8 bases. The CDR3 consists of 15 residues. Losses at the gene ends were 3 bases for V and 3 bases for J; bases not matched to a gene: 7. CDR1 is SGHTA, CDR2 FQGNSA, per germline. DNA of the CDR3: TGTGCCAGCAGCTTGTATGGCGGGGGGAACTACGAGCAGTACTTC. This encodes CASSLYGGGNYEQYF. The full variable domain, completed using reference TRBV7-2 and TRBJ2-7, is GAGVSQSPSNKVTEKGKDVELRCDPISGHTALYWYRQSLGQGLEFLIYFQGNSAPDKSGLPSDRFSAERTGGSVSTLTIQRTQQEDSAVYLCASSLYGGGNYEQYFGPGTRLTVT.

This chain links TRBV29-1 with TRBJ2-2; 8 bases are a match to TRBD1. Germline-derived CDR1 and CDR2 are SQVTM and ANQGSEA. J gave up 6 bases and V 6 bases, and 3 bases lay outside the gene matches. This CDR3 has 12 amino acids. CDR3 region: CSVWTGPGELFF. The CDR3 DNA is TGCAGCGTCTGGACAGGGCCCGGGGAGCTGTTTTTT.

Many counts were recorded for this clone. The chain couples TRBV6-6 to TRBJ2-7; D is ambiguous. The germline CDR1 and CDR2 sequences are MNHNY and SVGAGI (reference sequence). The CDR3 is made up of 15 amino acids. Trimming left V 2 bases short and J 0 bases short, with 11 bases between. Here the CDR3 reads CASSYDRELSYEQYF. The CDR3 nucleotides are TGTGCCAGCAGTTACGATAGGGAACTCTCCTACGAGCAGTACTTC.

In its sample, this clone was seen a few times. The V call is TRBV4-1, the J call TRBJ1-4; no firm D call. This CDR3 is 13 amino acids long. Germline CDR1 is MGHRA and CDR2 is YSYEKL. Trimming took off 0 bases at V and 8 bases at J, with 7 bases between the two ends. Written as DNA, the CDR3 is TGCGCCAGCAGCCAAGAATTGAGGGAAAAACTGTTTTTT. It translates to CASSQELREKLFF.

The table lists this clone with a count of one. J is TRBJ2-3 and V is TRBV25-1; 9 bases fit TRBD1. V was pared by 11 bases and J by 2 bases, with 8 bases of the junction left unmatched. Germline loops: CDR1 MGHDK, CDR2 SYGVNS. CDR3 length: 14 residues. The CDR3 protein is CAVSGTGTTDTQYF. The CDR3 DNA reads as TGTGCCGTGTCCGGGACAGGGACCACAGATACGCAGTATTTT.

There are a few counts of this clone. The chain recombines TRBV25-1 with TRBJ2-3; 9 bases line up with TRBD2. The CDR3 consists of 16 residues. Unmatched junction bases numbered 3, after V lost 1 base and J lost 1 base. In germline, CDR1 is MGHDK, CDR2 SYGVNS. CDR3 DNA sequence: TGTGCCAGCAGTGAATGGGCTAGCGGGGGCACAGATACGCAGTATTTT. It translates to CASSEWASGGTDTQYF.

This clone was observed a handful of times. This chain uses TRBV6-5 with TRBJ2-7, with D tentatively TRBD2 (5 bases). Germline V gives CDR1 MNHEY, CDR2 SVGAGI. The CDR3 is 15 amino acids. The germline V and J ends were trimmed by 8 bases and 2 bases, with 19 bases remaining between them. CDR3 loop: CASQTSSGTPYEQYF. CDR3 in DNA: TGTGCCAGCCAAACGTCCAGCGGTACCCCCTACGAGCAGTACTTC.